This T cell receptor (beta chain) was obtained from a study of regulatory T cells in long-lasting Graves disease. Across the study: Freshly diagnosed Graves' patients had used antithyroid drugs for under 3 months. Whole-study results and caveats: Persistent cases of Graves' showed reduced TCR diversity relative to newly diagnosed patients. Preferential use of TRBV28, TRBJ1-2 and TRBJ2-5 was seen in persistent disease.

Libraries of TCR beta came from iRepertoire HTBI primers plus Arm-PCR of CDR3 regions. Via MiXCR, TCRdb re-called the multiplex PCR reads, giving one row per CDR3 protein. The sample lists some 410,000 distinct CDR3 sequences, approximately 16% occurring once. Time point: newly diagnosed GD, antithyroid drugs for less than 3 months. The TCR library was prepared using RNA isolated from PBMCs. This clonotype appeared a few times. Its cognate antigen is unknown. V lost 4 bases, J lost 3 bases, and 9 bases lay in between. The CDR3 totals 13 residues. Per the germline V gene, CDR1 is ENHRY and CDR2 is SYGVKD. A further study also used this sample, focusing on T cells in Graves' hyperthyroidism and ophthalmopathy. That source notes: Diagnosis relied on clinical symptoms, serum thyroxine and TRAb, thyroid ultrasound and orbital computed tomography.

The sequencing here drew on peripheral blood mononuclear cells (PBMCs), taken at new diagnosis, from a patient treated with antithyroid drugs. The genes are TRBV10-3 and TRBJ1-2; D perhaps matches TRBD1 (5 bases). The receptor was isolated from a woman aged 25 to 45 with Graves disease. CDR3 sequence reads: CAISGRDDYGYTF. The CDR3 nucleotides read TGTGCCATCAGTGGGCGGGACGACTATGGCTACACCTTC.